This entry lists 30 T cell receptor beta chains sequenced from one sample in a study of blood T cell repertoires in COVID-19 (dated by TCRdb to between 2020 and 2021). Receptor amplification or capture employed the immunoSEQ multiplex PCR assay. The table was pulled from immuneACCESS by TCRdb, which kept in-frame rearrangements only. Such tables lose some clones; where checked, under half of the loss comes from unresolved V genes, and the rest has no known cause. The sample table contains fewer than 500,000 clones; only one count was recorded for about 89% of them. The ten largest account for 1% to 1.5% of the sample. The sequenced material came from PBMCs or T cells enriched from blood (not recorded which). These receptors came from a man younger than 45 who had recovered from COVID-19.

The V gene is TRBV13, the J gene TRBJ2-7; tentative D call: TRBD1 (6 bases). Trimming shortened V by 2 bases and J by 2 bases, and 16 bases separated the two germline ends. Germline V gene sequence: CDR1 PRHDT, CDR2 FYEKMQ (reference sequence). The CDR3 loop spans 16 amino acids. CDR3 DNA: TGTGCCAGCAGCTTACTCATTCCAGGGGTCCCCTACGAGCAGTACTTC. Protein: CASSLLIPGVPYEQYF.

The CDR3 DNA is TGTGCCAGCAGCTATCAGGGTTTTTCTAACACTGAAGCTTTCTTT. Its translation is CASSYQGFSNTEAFF. The rearrangement joins TRBV11-1 to TRBJ1-1; possibly TRBD1 for D (5 bases). CDR1 and CDR2 from the germline V gene are SGHAT and FQDESV (reference sequence). This CDR3 comprises 15 residues. V was cut by 4 bases and J by 2 bases, with 14 bases left in between.

The rearrangement uses TRBV7-9 and TRBJ2-1; 8 positions agree with TRBD1. Losses at the gene ends were 1 base for V and 9 bases for J; bases not matched to a gene: 2. The CDR3 totals 13 residues. In germline, CDR1 is SEHNR, CDR2 FQNEAQ (reference sequence). CDR3 bases: TGTGCCAGCAGCTTAGAGGACAGGGCTGAGCAGTTCTTC. Encoded protein: CASSLEDRAEQFF.

CDR3 protein: CSVSRVGGAYEQYF. CDR3 bases: TGCAGCGTTAGTCGCGTTGGGGGGGCCTACGAGCAGTACTTC. The J gene is TRBJ2-7, the V gene TRBV29-1, with 7 bases lining up with TRBD2. With V trimmed by 5 bases and J by 2 bases, 9 bases remained unmatched. The CDR3 covers 14 residues. Germline V CDR1 and CDR2: SQVTM, ANQGSEA.

The chain recombines TRBV19 with TRBJ1-2; tentative D call: TRBD1 (6 bases). The V and J ends lost 6 bases and 4 bases respectively, with 12 bases between them. The CDR3 extends over 13 amino acids. Per the germline V gene, CDR1 is LNHDA and CDR2 is SQIVND (reference sequence). The DNA of the CDR3 is TGTGCCAGTAGGCCACAGGGCTTCTATGGCTACACCTTC. The encoded protein is CASRPQGFYGYTF.

V is TRBV6-2 or TRBV6-3 and J is TRBJ2-3; no reliable D call. Germline V gene lookup returns CDR1 MNHEY and CDR2 SVGEGT. Trimming took 0 bases from V and 5 from J, leaving 12 bases between them. The CDR3 consists of 15 residues. The DNA for the CDR3 is TGTGCCAGCAGTTACTCGCGTCCTCCTGGAGATACGCAGTATTTT. This encodes CASSYSRPPGDTQYF.

This clone turned up a few times. The chain uses TRBV18 and TRBJ2-7, with 7 bases fitting TRBD1. J gave up 3 bases and V 5 bases, and 4 bases lay outside the gene matches. Germline values: CDR1 KGHSH, CDR2 LQKENI. CDR3 length: 13 amino acids. The CDR3 loop reads CASSSSGGYEQYF. The CDR3 nucleotides are TGTGCCAGCTCATCCTCAGGGGGCTACGAGCAGTACTTC.

The chain has TRBV24-1 and TRBJ1-5; D is perhaps TRBD1 (5 bases). CDR1 is KGHDR, CDR2 SFDVKD, per germline. The CDR3 runs 14 residues. Trimming removed 5 bases at V and 3 bases at J, with 10 bases between. CDR3 amino acids: CATSASGDNQPQHF. Here the CDR3 DNA reads TGTGCCACCAGTGCCTCGGGGGACAATCAGCCCCAGCATTTT.

This clone was seen more than once but under ten times. The V gene is TRBV20-1, the J gene TRBJ2-7, with no clear D. Germline lookup yields CDR1 DFQATT and CDR2 SNEGSKA (reference sequence). The CDR3 covers 11 residues. V lost 1 base, J lost 7 bases, and 8 bases lay in between. The CDR3, as DNA: TGCAGTGCTAGAGCGCTCGGGGAGCAGTACTTC. This gives the protein CSARALGEQYF.

The chain uses TRBV19 and TRBJ2-5; 10 bases agree with TRBD1. The CDR3 spans 16 residues. CDR1 is LNHDA and CDR2 is SQIVND in the germline V gene (reference sequence). Trimming cost V 10 bases and J 1 base; bases outside gene matches: 12. The DNA for the CDR3 is TGTGCCACCCGGGACAGGGGACCCTCCCCCCAAGAGACCCAGTACTTC. It translates to CATRDRGPSPQETQYF.

This clone was recorded once. V is TRBV4-3 and J is TRBJ1-4; maybe TRBD1 (6 bases). The CDR3 runs 16 residues. Trimming cost V 0 bases and J 5 bases, with 13 bases left between them. Germline CDR1 is LGHNA and CDR2 is YSLEER. The CDR3 is CASSQERKQGNEKLFF. The CDR3 DNA reads as TGCGCCAGCAGCCAAGAGAGAAAACAGGGAAATGAAAAACTGTTTTTT.

The rearrangement links TRBV2 to TRBJ2-3; no clear D. Trimming pared 4 bases from V and 2 bases from J, leaving 7 bases between. The CDR3 is made up of 13 amino acids. CDR1 is SNHLY, CDR2 FYNNEI, per germline. This CDR3 reads CASSVTFTDTQYF. The DNA for the CDR3 is TGTGCCAGCAGTGTTACATTCACAGATACGCAGTATTTT.

The chain combines TRBV6-5 with TRBJ1-2; no firm D call. Per germline, CDR1 MNHEY and CDR2 SVGAGI. The CDR3 sequence is 15 residues long. V lost 2 bases to trimming and J lost 0 bases, with 10 bases between them. The CDR3, as DNA: TGTGCCAGCAGTTACGGACTTCTAGCTAACTATGGCTACACCTTC. Amino acid sequence: CASSYGLLANYGYTF.

The chain recombines TRBV30 with TRBJ1-1; D unresolved. Between the trimmed V and J ends, which lost 3 bases and 1 base, there was a span of 12 bases. The germline V gene has CDR1 GTSNPN and CDR2 SVGIG (reference sequence). CDR3 length equals 14 residues. The CDR3 here is CAWSEGLKNTEAFF. CDR3 nucleotide sequence: TGTGCCTGGAGCGAAGGACTTAAGAACACTGAAGCTTTCTTT.

This clone was seen a single time. The chain has TRBV10-1 and TRBJ2-1; perhaps TRBD1 as D (6 bases). Trimming stripped 6 bases from V and 2 bases from J, with 14 bases between. The CDR3 is 15 amino acids. The germline V gene has CDR1 WNHNN and CDR2 SYGVQD (reference sequence). CDR3 protein: CASSPWAGAYNEQFF. The CDR3 DNA is TGCGCCAGCAGCCCTTGGGCAGGGGCCTACAATGAGCAGTTCTTC.

The CDR3 region has the DNA TGTGCCACCAGTGATCTTAACAGGGGTTCTGGAAACACCATATATTTT. This gives the protein CATSDLNRGSGNTIYF. This chain joins TRBV24-1 and TRBJ1-3, with TRBD1 matching 7 bases. V shed 3 bases, J shed 1 base, and the junction held 5 bases outside the gene matches. Germline loops: CDR1 KGHDR, CDR2 SFDVKD. This CDR3 spans 16 amino acids.

The rearrangement joins TRBV7-2 to TRBJ2-3; no reliable D call. Trimming left V 5 bases short and J 8 bases short, with 11 bases between. Germline V CDR1 and CDR2: SGHTA, FQGNSA. The CDR3 has 12 amino acids. CDR3 nucleotide sequence: TGTGCCAGCAGCCAAAATGGCGGTACGCAGTATTTT. Protein product: CASSQNGGTQYF. Using reference TRBV7-2 and TRBJ2-3 for the parts outside the CDR3, the full variable domain is GAGVSQSPSNKVTEKGKDVELRCDPISGHTALYWYRQSLGQGLEFLIYFQGNSAPDKSGLPSDRFSAERTGGSVSTLTIQRTQQEDSAVYLCASSQNGGTQYFGPGTRLTVL.

The chain uses TRBV11-1 and TRBJ1-6, with D uncertain. The CDR3 sequence is 15 residues long. Per the germline V gene, CDR1 is SGHAT and CDR2 is FQDESV (reference sequence). The V end was cut by 5 bases, the J end by 7 bases, with 15 bases between. CDR3 sequence: CASSPGGYTNSPLHF. In DNA, the CDR3 is TGTGCCAGCAGCCCAGGCGGGTATACGAATTCACCCCTCCACTTT.

The chain uses TRBV7-6 and TRBJ1-3; 8 positions agree with TRBD1. Germline CDR1 is SGHVS and CDR2 is FNYEAQ. This CDR3 is 15 amino acids long. The V gene end was trimmed by 5 bases and the J gene end by 3 bases; junction bases not matched to a gene: 6. The CDR3 nucleotides are TGTGCCAGCAGCCGCCGGACAGGGAGTGGAAACACCATATATTTT. Encoded protein: CASSRRTGSGNTIYF.

Only a few counts were recorded for this clone. J is TRBJ1-6 and V is TRBV18; possible D gene TRBD1, 6 bases. The CDR3 is 16 residues long. Germline V gene lookup returns CDR1 KGHSH and CDR2 LQKENI. The germline V and J ends were trimmed by 1 base and 7 bases, with 14 bases remaining between them. In nucleotides, the CDR3 is TGTGCCAGCTCACCACGGTCAGGGGCGGAAAATTCACCCCTCCACTTT. This sequence encodes CASSPRSGAENSPLHF.

In this sample, this clone turned up once. The V gene is TRBV30, the J gene TRBJ2-1; 9 bases agree with TRBD2. The ends lost 0 bases at V and 9 bases at J; junction bases unmatched: 9. This CDR3 has 15 residues. Germline assignment: CDR1 GTSNPN and CDR2 SVGIG (reference sequence). CDR3 sequence (DNA): TGTGCCTGGAGTGTACACCAGCGGGGGGTGAGTGAGCAGTTCTTC. Amino acid sequence: CAWSVHQRGVSEQFF.

V gene TRBV19 combines with J gene TRBJ1-2; TRBD1 aligns across 7 bases. The germline gives CDR1 LNHDA, CDR2 SQIVND (reference sequence). The CDR3 contains 14 residues. V shed 9 bases, J shed 4 bases, and the junction held 11 bases outside the gene matches. The CDR3 DNA reads as TGTGCCAGCCTGGACAGGCAACCGCTCTATGGCTACACCTTC. This translates into CASLDRQPLYGYTF.

Concerning this clone itself: This CDR3 is also generated by other DNA sequences in the sample. The rearrangement joins TRBV12-5 to TRBJ1-1; D not resolved. CDR1 is LGHNT and CDR2 is FRNRAP in the germline V gene. The CDR3 covers 13 residues. V lost 3 bases and J 0 bases, leaving 5 bases between the germline ends. Here the CDR3 DNA reads TGTGCTAGTGGTTTATCTATGAACACTGAAGCTTTCTTT. Translation gives CASGLSMNTEAFF.

The J gene is TRBJ1-2, the V gene TRBV5-1, with a weak D call TRBD1 (6 bases). Trimming took off 10 bases at V and 4 bases at J, with 23 bases between the two ends. The CDR3 is 15 amino acids. CDR1 and CDR2 from the germline V gene are SGHRS and YFSETQ. The CDR3 loop reads CACRDNPTGGYGYTF. The CDR3 region has the DNA TGCGCCTGCCGGGACAATCCCACCGGTGGCTATGGCTACACCTTC.

The CDR3 nucleotides are TGCGCCAGCAGCCAAAGCACTACCCAGGGGGCGGGGGATACGCAGTATTTT. As protein: CASSQSTTQGAGDTQYF. The chain carries TRBV4-1 and TRBJ2-3; TRBD1 matches 8 bases. Trimming took 2 bases from V and 6 from J; bases not matched to a gene: 13. Germline V gene lookup returns CDR1 MGHRA and CDR2 YSYEKL. This CDR3 is 17 amino acids long.

V usage is TRBV5-1 and J usage is TRBJ1-1, with TRBD1 identical over 10 bases. V shed 8 bases and J 0 bases; nucleotides not matched to a gene: 7. The CDR3 loop spans 15 amino acids. Germline V lookup: CDR1 SGHRS, CDR2 YFSETQ. The CDR3 DNA is TGCGCCAGTGGACAGGGGGACAGGGTGAACACTGAAGCTTTCTTT. The encoded protein is CASGQGDRVNTEAFF.

This clone came up once. The V and J genes are TRBV7-9 and TRBJ2-7; D is perhaps TRBD1 (6 bases). This CDR3 is 16 amino acids long. Germline CDR1 reads SEHNR; CDR2 reads FQNEAQ (reference sequence). V was clipped by 4 bases and J by 2 bases, with 18 bases between them. CDR3 protein: CASSSANTGTPYEQYF. CDR3 nucleotide sequence: TGTGCCAGCAGCTCAGCAAACACAGGGACCCCCTACGAGCAGTACTTC.

V is TRBV7-2 and J is TRBJ1-6; D gene ambiguous. CDR1 is SGHTA and CDR2 is FQGNSA in the germline V gene. This CDR3 has 16 amino acids. V shed 3 bases and J shed 7 bases, with 16 bases lying between them. Here the CDR3 DNA reads TGTGCCAGCAGCTTGGGAGGGTCGCAACCAAATTCACCCCTCCACTTT. Protein product: CASSLGGSQPNSPLHF.

This clone was seen only once. The rearrangement joins TRBV3-1 (or the pseudogene TRBV3-2) to TRBJ2-7; D not certain. Germline loops: CDR1 LGHDT, CDR2 YNNKEL (reference sequence). This CDR3 is 12 amino acids long. V lost 3 bases, J lost 0 bases, and 3 bases lay in between. CDR3 in amino acids: CASSQSSYEQYF. CDR3 nucleotides: TGTGCCAGCAGCCAGAGCTCCTACGAGCAGTACTTC.

The V call is TRBV19, the J call TRBJ2-1; 8 nucleotides match TRBD1. Germline V gene sequence: CDR1 LNHDA, CDR2 SQIVND (reference sequence). After removal of 6 bases from V and 9 bases from J, the junction contained 10 bases not matched to a gene. CDR3 length equals 14 residues. The CDR3 DNA follows: TGTGCCAGTAGAAGGACAGGGTGGGACGGTGAGCAGTTCTTC. It yields the protein CASRRTGWDGEQFF.